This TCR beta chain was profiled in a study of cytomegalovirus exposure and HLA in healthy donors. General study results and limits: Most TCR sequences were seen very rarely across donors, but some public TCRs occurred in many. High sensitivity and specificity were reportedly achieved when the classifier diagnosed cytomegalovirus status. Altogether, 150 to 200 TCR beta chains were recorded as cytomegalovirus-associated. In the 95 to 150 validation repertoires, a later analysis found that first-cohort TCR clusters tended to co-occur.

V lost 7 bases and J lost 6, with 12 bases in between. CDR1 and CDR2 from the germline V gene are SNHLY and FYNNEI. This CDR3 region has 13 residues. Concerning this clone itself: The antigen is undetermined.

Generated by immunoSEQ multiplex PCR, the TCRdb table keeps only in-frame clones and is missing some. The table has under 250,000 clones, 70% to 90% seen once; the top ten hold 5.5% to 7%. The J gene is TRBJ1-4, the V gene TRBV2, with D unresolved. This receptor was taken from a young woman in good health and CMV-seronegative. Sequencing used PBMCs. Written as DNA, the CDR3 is TGTGCCAGCAACCCAGAGTCCTATGAAAAACTGTTTTTT. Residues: CASNPESYEKLFF.